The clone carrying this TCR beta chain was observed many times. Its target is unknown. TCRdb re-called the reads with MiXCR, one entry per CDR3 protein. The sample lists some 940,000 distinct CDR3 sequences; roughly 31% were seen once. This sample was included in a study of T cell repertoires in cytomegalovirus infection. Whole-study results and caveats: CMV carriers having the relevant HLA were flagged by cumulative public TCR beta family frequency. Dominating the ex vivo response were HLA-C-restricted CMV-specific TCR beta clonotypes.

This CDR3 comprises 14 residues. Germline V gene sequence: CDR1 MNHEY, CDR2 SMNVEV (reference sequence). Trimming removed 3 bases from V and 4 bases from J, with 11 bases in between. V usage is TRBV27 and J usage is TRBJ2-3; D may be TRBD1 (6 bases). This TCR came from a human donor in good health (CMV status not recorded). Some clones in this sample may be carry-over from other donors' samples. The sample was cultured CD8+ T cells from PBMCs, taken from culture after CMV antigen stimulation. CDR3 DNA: TGTGCCAGCAGTTTGTGGGACACACCAGATACGCAGTATTTT. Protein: CASSLWDTPDTQYF.